This T cell receptor (beta chain) appears in the sequencing data of a study of cytomegalovirus exposure and HLA in healthy donors. The study, taken as a whole, reports: Rare TCR sequences dominated, though some public TCRs recurred in many donors. Cytomegalovirus-associated TCR beta chains were listed, numbering 150 to 200.

As regards this clone: As yet, its antigen is unknown.

The PCR ran on 60 Vbeta and 13 Jbeta primers. The table came from immunoSEQ multiplex PCR; TCRdb's copy has only in-frame clones and leaves some out. Of 100,000 to 150,000 clones listed, roughly four fifths are singletons. This CDR3 contains 15 residues. V lost 8 bases and J 0 bases, leaving 13 bases between the germline ends. CDR1 and CDR2 (germline): MNHEY, SVGAGI. The sample comprised PBMCs. This clonotype originated in a male donor in good health and CMV-seronegative. The chain uses TRBV6-5 and TRBJ2-2; possibly TRBD2 for D (5 bases). The CDR3 coding sequence is TGTGCCAGCGGCGGAGGAGGTCCGAACACCGGGGAGCTGTTTTTT. Translated, it gives CASGGGGPNTGELFF.